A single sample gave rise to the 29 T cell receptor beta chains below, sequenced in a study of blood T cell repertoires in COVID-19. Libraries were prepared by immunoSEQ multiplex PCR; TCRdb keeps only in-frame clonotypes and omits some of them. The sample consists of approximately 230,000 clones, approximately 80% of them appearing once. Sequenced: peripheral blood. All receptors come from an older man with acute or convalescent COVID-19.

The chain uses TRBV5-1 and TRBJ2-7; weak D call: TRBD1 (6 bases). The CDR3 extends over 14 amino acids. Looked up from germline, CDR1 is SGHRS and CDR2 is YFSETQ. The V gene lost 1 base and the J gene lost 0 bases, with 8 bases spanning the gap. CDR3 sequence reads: CASSLTGSSYEQYF. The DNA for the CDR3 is TGCGCCAGCAGCTTGACAGGGAGCTCCTACGAGCAGTACTTC.

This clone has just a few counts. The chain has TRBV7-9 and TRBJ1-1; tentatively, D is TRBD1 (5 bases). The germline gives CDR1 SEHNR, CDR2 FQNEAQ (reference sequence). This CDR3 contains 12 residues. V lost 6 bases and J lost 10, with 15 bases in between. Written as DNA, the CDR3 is TGTGCCAGCAGTCCGGGACTGATGGGAGCTTTCTTT. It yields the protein CASSPGLMGAFF. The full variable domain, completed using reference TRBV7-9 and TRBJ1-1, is DTGVSQNPRHKITKRGQNVTFRCDPISEHNRLYWYRQTLGQGPEFLTYFQNEAQLEKSRLLSDRFSAERPKGSFSTLEIQRTEQGDSAMYLCASSPGLMGAFFGQGTRLTVV.

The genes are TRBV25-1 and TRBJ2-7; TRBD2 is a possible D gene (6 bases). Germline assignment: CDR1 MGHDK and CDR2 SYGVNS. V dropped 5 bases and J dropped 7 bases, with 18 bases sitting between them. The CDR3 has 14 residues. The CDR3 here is CASSRPGLTGEQYF. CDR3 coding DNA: TGTGCCAGCAGTAGGCCGGGACTCACCGGGGAGCAGTACTTC.

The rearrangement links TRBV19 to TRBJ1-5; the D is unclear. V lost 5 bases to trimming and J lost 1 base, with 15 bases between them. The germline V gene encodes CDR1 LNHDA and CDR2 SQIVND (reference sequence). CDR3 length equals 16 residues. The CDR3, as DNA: TGTGCCAGTAGTGAAAGTCCGGCAGCGAGCAATCAGCCCCAGCATTTT. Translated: CASSESPAASNQPQHF. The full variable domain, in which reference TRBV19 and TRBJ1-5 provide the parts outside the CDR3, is DGGITQSPKYLFRKEGQNVTLSCEQNLNHDAMYWYRQDPGQGLRLIYYSQIVNDFQKGDIAEGYSVSREKKESFPLTVTSAQKNPTAFYLCASSESPAASNQPQHFGDGTRLSIL.

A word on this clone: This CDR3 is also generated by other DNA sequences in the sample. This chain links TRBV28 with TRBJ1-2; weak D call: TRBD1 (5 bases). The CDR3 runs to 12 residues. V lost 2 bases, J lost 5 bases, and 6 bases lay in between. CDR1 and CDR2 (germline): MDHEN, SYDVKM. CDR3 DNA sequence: TGTGCCAGCAGTTTAGGGGGGTATGGCTACACCTTC. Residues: CASSLGGYGYTF.

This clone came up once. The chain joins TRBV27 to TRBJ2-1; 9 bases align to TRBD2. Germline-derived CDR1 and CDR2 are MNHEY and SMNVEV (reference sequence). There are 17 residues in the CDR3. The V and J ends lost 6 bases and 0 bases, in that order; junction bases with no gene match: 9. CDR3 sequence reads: CASRGAGGAHSYNEQFF. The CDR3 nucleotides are TGTGCCAGCAGAGGGGCGGGAGGGGCTCACTCCTACAATGAGCAGTTCTTC.

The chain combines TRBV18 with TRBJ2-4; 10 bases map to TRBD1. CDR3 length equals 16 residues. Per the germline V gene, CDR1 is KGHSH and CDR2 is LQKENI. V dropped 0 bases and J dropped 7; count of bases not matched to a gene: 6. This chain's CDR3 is CASSPPLTGGANIQYF. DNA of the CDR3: TGTGCCAGCTCACCACCCCTGACAGGGGGCGCGAACATTCAGTACTTC.

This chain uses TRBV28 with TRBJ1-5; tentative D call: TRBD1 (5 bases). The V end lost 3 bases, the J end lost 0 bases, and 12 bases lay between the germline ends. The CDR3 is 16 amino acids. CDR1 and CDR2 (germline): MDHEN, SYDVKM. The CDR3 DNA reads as TGTGCCAGCAGTTTGAAGGGGTATTATAGCAATCAGCCCCAGCATTTT. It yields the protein CASSLKGYYSNQPQHF. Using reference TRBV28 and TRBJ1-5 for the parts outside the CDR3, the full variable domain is DVKVTQSSRYLVKRTGEKVFLECVQDMDHENMFWYRQDPGLGLRLIYFSYDVKMKEKGDIPEGYSVSREKKERFSLILESASTNQTSMYLCASSLKGYYSNQPQHFGDGTRLSIL.

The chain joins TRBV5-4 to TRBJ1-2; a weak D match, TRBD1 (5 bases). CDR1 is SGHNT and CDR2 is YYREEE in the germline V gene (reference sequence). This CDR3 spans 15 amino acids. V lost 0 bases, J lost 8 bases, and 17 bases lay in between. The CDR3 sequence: CASSLGPGGADGYTF. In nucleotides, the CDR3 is TGTGCCAGCAGCTTGGGCCCCGGAGGGGCAGACGGCTACACCTTC. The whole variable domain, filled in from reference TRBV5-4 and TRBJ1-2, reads ETGVTQSPTHLIKTRGQQVTLRCSSQSGHNTVSWYQQALGQGPQFIFQYYREEENGRGNFPPRFSGLQFPNYSSELNVNALELDDSALYLCASSLGPGGADGYTFGSGTRLTVV.

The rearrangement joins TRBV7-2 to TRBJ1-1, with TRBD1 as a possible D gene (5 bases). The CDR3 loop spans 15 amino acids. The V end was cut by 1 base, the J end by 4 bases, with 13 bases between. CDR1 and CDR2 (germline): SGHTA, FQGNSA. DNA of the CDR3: TGTGCCAGCAGCTTAGAGGGGTCAGCGGGCACTGAAGCTTTCTTT. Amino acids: CASSLEGSAGTEAFF.

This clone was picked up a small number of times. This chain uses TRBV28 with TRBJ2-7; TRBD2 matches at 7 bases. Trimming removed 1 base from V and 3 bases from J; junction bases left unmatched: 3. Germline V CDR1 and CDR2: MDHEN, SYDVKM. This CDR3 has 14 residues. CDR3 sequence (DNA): TGTGCCAGCAGTTTATTCGGCGGGAGCTACGAGCAGTACTTC. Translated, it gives CASSLFGGSYEQYF.

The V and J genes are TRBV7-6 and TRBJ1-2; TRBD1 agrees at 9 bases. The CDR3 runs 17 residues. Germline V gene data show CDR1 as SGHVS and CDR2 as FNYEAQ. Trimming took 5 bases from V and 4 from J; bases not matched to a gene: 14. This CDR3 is CASSPTPGQGGIYGYTF. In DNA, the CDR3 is TGTGCCAGCAGCCCAACCCCGGGACAGGGAGGGATCTATGGCTACACCTTC.

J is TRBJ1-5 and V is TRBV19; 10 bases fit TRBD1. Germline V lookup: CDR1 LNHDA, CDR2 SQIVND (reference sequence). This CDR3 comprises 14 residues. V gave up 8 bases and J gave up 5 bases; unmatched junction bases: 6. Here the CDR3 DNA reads TGTGCCAGTGCCGACAGGGGGCGCGATCAGCCCCAGCATTTT. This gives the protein CASADRGRDQPQHF.

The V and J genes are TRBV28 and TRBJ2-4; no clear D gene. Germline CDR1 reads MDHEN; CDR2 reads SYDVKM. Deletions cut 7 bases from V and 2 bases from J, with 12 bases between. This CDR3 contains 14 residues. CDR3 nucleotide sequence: TGTGCCAGCACCCCATCATCCCCCAAAAACATTCAGTACTTC. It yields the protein CASTPSSPKNIQYF.

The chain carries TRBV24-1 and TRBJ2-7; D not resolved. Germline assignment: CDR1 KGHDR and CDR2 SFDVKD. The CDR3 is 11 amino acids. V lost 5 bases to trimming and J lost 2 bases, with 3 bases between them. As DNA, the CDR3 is TGTGCCACCAGTGCTCCCTACGAGCAGTACTTC. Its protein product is CATSAPYEQYF.

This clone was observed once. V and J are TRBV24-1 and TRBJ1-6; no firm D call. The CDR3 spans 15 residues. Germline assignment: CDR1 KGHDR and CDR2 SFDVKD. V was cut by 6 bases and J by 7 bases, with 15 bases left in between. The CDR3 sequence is CATSSPGIGNSPLHF. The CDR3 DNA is TGTGCCACCAGTTCCCCGGGGATCGGAAATTCACCCCTCCACTTT.

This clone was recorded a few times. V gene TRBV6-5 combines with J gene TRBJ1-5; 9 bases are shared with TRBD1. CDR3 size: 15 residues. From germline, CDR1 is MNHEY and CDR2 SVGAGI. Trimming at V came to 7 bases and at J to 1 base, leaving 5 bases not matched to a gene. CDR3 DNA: TGTGCCAGCAATCTAGACAGGGGGAGCAATCAGCCCCAGCATTTT. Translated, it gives CASNLDRGSNQPQHF.

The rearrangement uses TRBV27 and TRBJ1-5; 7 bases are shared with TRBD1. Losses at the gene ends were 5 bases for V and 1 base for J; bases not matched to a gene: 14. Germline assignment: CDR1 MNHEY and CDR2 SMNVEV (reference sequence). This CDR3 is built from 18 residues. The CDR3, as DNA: TGTGCCAGCAGTCCACACTCGGACAGGTGGGGGAGCAATCAGCCCCAGCATTTT. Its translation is CASSPHSDRWGSNQPQHF.

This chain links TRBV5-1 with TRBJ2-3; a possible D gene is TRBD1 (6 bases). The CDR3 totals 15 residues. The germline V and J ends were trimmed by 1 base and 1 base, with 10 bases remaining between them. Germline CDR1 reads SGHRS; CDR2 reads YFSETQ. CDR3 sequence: CASSLRGFRTDTQYF. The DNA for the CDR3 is TGCGCCAGCAGCTTGAGGGGGTTCCGCACAGATACGCAGTATTTT.

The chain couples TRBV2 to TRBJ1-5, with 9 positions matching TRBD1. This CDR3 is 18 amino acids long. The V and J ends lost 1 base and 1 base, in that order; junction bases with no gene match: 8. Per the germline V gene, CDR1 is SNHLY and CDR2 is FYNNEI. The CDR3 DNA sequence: TGTGCCAGCAGTGAAGGGGGGACAGGGTCGCTGAGCAATCAGCCCCAGCATTTT. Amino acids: CASSEGGTGSLSNQPQHF.

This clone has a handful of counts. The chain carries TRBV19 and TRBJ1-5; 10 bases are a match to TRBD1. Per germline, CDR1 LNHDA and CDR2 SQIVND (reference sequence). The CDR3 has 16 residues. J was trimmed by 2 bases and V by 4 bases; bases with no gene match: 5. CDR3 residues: CASSNLGTGGNQPQHF. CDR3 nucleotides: TGTGCCAGTAGTAACCTCGGGACAGGGGGCAATCAGCCCCAGCATTTT. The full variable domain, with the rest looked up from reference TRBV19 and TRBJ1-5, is DGGITQSPKYLFRKEGQNVTLSCEQNLNHDAMYWYRQDPGQGLRLIYYSQIVNDFQKGDIAEGYSVSREKKESFPLTVTSAQKNPTAFYLCASSNLGTGGNQPQHFGDGTRLSIL.

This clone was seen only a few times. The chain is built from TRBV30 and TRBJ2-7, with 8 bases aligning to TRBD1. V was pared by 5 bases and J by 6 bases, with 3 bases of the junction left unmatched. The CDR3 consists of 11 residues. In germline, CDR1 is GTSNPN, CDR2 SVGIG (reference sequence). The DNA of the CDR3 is TGTGCCTGGGACAGGGGTGGCGAGCAGTACTTC. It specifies CAWDRGGEQYF.

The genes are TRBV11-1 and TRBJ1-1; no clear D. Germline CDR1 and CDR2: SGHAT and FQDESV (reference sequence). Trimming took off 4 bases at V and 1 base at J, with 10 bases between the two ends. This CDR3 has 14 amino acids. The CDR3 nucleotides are TGTGCCAGCAGCTACCTTGGCCCGAACACTGAAGCTTTCTTT. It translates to CASSYLGPNTEAFF.

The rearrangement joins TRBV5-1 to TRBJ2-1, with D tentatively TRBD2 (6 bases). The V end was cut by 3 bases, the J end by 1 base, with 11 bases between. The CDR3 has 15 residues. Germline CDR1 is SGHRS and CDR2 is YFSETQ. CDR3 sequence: CASSSAGGSYNEQFF. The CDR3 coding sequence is TGCGCCAGCAGCTCGGCTGGGGGGTCCTACAATGAGCAGTTCTTC.

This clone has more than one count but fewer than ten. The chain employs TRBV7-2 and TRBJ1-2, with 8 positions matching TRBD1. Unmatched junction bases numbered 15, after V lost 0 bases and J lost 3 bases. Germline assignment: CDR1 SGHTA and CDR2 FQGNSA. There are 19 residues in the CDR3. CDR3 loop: CASSLAPFGRGPYYYGYTF. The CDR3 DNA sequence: TGTGCCAGCAGCTTAGCGCCGTTCGGCAGGGGGCCTTACTACTATGGCTACACCTTC.

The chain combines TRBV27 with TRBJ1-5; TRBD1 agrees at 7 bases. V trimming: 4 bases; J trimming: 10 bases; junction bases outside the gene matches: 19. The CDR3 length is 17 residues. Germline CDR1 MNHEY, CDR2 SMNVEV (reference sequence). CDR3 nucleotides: TGTGCCAGCAGTTCCATAACAGGGGCTCGCACAACCCAACCCCAGCATTTT. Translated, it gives CASSSITGARTTQPQHF.

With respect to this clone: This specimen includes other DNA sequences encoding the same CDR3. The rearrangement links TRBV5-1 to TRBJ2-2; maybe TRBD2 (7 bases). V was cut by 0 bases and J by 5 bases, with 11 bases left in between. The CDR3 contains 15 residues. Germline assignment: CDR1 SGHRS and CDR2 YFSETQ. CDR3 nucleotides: TGCGCCAGCAGCTTGGACAGGGAGGGGACCGGGGAGCTGTTTTTT. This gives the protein CASSLDREGTGELFF.

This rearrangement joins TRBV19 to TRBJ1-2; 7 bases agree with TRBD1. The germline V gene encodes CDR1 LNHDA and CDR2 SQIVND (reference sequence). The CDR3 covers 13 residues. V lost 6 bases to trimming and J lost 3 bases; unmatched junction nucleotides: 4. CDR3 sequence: CASSLQGYYGYTF. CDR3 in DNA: TGTGCCAGTAGCCTACAGGGGTACTATGGCTACACCTTC.

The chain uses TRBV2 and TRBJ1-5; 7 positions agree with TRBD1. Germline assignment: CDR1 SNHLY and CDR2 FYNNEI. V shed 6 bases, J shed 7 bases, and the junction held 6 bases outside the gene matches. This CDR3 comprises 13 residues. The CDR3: CASRRDSRQPQHF. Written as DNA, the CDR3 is TGTGCCAGCAGACGGGACAGTCGGCAGCCCCAGCATTTT.